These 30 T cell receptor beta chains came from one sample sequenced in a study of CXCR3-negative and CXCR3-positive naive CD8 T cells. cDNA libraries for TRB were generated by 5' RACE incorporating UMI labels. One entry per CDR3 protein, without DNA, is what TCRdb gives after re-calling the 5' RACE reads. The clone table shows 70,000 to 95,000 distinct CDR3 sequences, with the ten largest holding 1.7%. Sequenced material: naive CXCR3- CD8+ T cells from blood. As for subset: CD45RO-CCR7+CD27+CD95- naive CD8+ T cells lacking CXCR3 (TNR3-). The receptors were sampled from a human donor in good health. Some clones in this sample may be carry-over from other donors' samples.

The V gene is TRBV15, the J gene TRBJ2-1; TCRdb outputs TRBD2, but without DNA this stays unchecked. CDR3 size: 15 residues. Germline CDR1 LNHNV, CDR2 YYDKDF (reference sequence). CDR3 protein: CATSILAGSYNEQFF.

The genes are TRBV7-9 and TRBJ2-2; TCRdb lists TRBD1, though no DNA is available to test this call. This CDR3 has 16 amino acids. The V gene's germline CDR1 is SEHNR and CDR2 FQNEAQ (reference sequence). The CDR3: CASSYGAGANTWELFF.

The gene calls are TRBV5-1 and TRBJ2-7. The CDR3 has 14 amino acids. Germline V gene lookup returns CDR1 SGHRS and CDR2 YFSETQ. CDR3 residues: CASSLGTGYYEQYF.

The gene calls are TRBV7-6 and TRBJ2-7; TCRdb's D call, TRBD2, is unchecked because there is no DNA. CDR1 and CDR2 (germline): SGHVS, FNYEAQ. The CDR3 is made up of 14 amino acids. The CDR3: CASSFSGRNSEQYF.

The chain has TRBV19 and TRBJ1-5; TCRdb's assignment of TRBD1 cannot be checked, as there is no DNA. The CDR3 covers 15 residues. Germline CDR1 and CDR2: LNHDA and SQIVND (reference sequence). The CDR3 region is CASSVTGGIHQPQHF.

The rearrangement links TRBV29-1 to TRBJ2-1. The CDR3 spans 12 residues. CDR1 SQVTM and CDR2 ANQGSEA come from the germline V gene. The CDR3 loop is CSVVGNGNEQFF.

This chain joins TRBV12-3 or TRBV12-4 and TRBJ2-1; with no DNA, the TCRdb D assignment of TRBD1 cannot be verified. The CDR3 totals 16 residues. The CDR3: CASSPRTGVTYNEQFF.

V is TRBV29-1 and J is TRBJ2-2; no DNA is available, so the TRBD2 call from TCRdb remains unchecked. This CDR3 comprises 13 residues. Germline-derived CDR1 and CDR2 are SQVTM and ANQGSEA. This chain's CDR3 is CSVSSPNTGELFF.

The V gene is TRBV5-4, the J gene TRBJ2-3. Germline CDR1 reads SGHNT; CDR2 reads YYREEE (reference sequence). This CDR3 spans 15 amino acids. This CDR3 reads CASSLDTGWADTQYF.

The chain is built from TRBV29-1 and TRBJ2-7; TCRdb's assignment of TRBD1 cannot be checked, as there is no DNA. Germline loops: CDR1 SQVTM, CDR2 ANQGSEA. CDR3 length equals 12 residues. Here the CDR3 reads CSVGQGRYEQYF.

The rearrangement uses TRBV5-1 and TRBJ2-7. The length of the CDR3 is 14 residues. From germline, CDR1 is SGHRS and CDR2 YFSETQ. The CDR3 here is CASSLSRDLYEQYF.

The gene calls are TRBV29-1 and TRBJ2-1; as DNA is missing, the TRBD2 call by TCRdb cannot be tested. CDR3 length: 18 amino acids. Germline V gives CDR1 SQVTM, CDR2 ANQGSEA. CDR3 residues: CSVDGTSGITASYNEQFF.

The CDR3 is CASSRSGTTYEQYF. The chain links TRBV27 to TRBJ2-7; TCRdb reports TRBD1, a call that lacks DNA to check it against. This CDR3 is built from 14 residues. Per the germline V gene, CDR1 is MNHEY and CDR2 is SMNVEV (reference sequence).

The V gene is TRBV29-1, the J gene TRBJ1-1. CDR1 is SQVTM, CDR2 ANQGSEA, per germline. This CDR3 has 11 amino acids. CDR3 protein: CSVFIGTEAFF.

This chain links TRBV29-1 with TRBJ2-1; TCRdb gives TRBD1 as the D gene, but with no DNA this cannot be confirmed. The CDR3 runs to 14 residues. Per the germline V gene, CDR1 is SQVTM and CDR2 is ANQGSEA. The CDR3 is CSVAGTQISNEQFF.

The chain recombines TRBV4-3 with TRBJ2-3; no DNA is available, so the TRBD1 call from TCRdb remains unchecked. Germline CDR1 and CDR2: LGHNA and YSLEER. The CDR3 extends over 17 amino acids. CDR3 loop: CASIQEFVGSALDTQYF.

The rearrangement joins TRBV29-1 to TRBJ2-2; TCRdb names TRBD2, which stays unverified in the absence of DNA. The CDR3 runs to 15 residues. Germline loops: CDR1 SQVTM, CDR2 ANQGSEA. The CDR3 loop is CSVVLAGGPSGELFF.

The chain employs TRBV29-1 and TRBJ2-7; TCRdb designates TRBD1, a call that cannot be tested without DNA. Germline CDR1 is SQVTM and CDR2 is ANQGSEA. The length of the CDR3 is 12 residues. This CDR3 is CSAGEGANEQYF.

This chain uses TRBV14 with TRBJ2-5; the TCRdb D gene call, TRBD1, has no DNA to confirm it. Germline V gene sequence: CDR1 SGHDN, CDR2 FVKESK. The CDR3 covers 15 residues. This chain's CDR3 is CASSARQGPIGAQYF.

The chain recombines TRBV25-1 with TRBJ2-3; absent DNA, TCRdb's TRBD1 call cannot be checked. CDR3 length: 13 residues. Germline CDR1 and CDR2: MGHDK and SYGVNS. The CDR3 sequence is CAGGGAGTDTQYF. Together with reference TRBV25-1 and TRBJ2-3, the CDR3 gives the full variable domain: EADIYQTPRYLVIGTGKKITLECSQTMGHDKMYWYQQDPGMELHLIHYSYGVNSTEKGDLSSESTVSRIRTEHFPLTLESARPSHTSQYLCAGGGAGTDTQYFGPGTRLTVL.

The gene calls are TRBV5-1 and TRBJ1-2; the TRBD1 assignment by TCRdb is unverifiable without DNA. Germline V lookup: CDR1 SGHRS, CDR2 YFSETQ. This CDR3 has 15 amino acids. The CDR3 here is CASSWETGESYGYTF.

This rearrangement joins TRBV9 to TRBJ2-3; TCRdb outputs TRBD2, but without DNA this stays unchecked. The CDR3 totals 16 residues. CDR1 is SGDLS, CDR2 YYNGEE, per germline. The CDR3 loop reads CASSVGAAVGTDTQYF.

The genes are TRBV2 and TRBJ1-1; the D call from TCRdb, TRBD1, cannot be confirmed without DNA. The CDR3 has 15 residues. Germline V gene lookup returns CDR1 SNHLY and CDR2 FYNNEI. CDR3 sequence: CASIVVPGPNTEAFF. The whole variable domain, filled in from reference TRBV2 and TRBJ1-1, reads EPEVTQTPSHQVTQMGQEVILRCVPISNHLYFYWYRQILGQKVEFLVSFYNNEISEKSEIFDDQFSVERPDGSNFTLKIRSTKLEDSAMYFCASIVVPGPNTEAFFGQGTRLTVV.

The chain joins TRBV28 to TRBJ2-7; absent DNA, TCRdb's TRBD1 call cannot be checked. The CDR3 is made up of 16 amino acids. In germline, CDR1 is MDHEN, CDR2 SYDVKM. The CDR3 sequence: CASSLLTGGAFYEQYF.

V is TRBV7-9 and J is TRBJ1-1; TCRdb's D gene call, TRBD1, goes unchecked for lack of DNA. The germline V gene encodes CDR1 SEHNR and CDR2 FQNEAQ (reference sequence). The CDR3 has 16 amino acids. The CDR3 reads CASSLASGAINTEAFF.

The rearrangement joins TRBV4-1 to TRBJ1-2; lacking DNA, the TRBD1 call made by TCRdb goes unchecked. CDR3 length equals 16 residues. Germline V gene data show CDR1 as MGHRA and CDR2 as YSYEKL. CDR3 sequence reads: CASSQESVAQGYGYTF.

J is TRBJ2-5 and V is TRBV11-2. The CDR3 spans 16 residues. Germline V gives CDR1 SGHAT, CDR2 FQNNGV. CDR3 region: CASSLVRQAMGETQYF.

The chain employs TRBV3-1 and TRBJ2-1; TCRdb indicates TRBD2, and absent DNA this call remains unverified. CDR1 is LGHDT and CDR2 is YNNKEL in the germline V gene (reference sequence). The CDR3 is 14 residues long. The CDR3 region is CASSQEAGWDEQFF.

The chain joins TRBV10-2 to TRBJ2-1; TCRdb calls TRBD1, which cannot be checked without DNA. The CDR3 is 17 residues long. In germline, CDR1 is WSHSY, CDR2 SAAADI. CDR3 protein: CASSGIQTGRSYNEQFF.

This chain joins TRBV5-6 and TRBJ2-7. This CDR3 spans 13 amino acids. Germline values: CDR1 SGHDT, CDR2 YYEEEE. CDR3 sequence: CASSRGTTYEQYF.